This entry features one T cell receptor beta chain sequence. This PCR relied on a set of 60 Vbeta primers and 13 Jbeta primers. Measured with immunoSEQ multiplex PCR; TCRdb has only the in-frame clones, and not every one. The data hold 300,000 or so clones, with approximately 85% observed a single time. The CDR3 is made up of 13 amino acids. Germline values: CDR1 MDHEN, CDR2 SYDVKM. With 6 bases clipped from V and 0 bases from J, the junction kept 0 bases outside the gene matches. These data originate in a study of cytomegalovirus exposure and HLA in healthy donors. The V call is TRBV28, the J call TRBJ2-7; 9 bases are shared with TRBD1. Sequences were obtained from PBMCs. The clonotype comes from a woman aged 40 to 55 in good health and CMV-seropositive. The CDR3 DNA reads TGTGCCAGCAGGGGACAGGGCTCCTACGAGCAGTACTTC. Translating it yields CASRGQGSYEQYF.